This TCR beta chain is drawn from a study of post-analysis software for immune sequencing data. Study context: Relapsing-remitting, secondary progressive and progressive-relapsing multiple sclerosis courses were included. The study, taken as a whole, reports: Patients used about 5 TRBV segments, including TRBV5-6, TRBV5-1 and TRBV20-1, more often than controls. By F measure, strong co-clustering occurred among samples prepared in the same batch.

Prepared TCR beta cDNA libraries contained unique molecular identifiers. One entry per CDR3 protein, called by TCRdb with MiXCR from the PCR reads. Of roughly 800,000 distinct CDR3 sequences in the sample, approximately 44% were seen once. V gave up 1 base and J gave up 3 bases, with 5 bases separating them. The CDR3 extends over 14 amino acids. Germline CDR1 reads SGHKS; CDR2 reads YYEKEE (reference sequence). Concerning this clonotype: As yet, its antigen is unknown.

V is TRBV5-5 and J is TRBJ2-6, with D hard to call. This TCR came from a girl aged 10 to 17 with multiple sclerosis. Specimen: blood. The CDR3 spells CASSLLVGANVLTF. In DNA, the CDR3 is TGTGCCAGCAGCTTGCTGGTTGGGGCCAACGTCCTGACTTTC.